This T cell receptor beta chain came from a study of CXCR4 blockade with PD-1 therapy in pancreatic cancer (dated by TCRdb to between 2018 and 2021). Describing the broader study: The study analyzed resected pancreatic ductal adenocarcinoma using both multiplex immunohistochemistry and TCRbeta immunosequencing, alongside ex vivo slice culture that tested PD-1 and CXCR4 blockade. To assess intratumoral heterogeneity, two geographically distinct regions from each of roughly six tumors were TCR-sequenced.

The CDR3 runs 15 residues from the cysteine to the phenylalanine. Only the CDR3 DNA is retained, 45 bases long and in frame from the first base. CDR1 is given as SGHNT and CDR2 as YENEEA, both from the germline V gene. V loses 5 bases, J loses 1 base, and the germline ends lie 15 bases apart. Extracted DNA was used for immunosequencing of TCRbeta CDR3 regions with the immunoSEQ Assay at Adaptive Biotechnologies. The paper's data handling went like this. To measure the absolute abundance of each unique TCRbeta CDR3, the sequences were collapsed and filtered. Clonality was calculated as 1 minus Pielou's evenness, using only productive in-frame rearrangements. Regional overlap was measured by following the top 100 nucleotide rearrangements across paired samples, and the Morisita index was used to compare paired samples with unrelated samples. The immunoSEQ Rearrangement Details tool was used to assess whether nucleotide rearrangements converged onto identical amino acid sequences. TCRdb took this table from immuneACCESS and kept in-frame rearrangements with V and J called. Such tables lack part of the clones; where checked against another copy, unresolved V genes explain under half of the gap, and the rest is unexplained. D and trimming were read from the DNA, whereas the V and J calls and clone size are those reported in that table. This sample is represented by 6,000 or so clones; roughly 35% of them were singletons. The ten largest clonotypes hold less than 15% of the sample.

The patients who supplied the archived tumor blocks had received no neoadjuvant therapy before resection. In the preserved-tissue arm, the study used over 28 surgical resection samples taken from more than 20 pancreatic ductal adenocarcinoma patients who had not previously been treated. For the resection arm, ten 5-micron curls of FFPE tumor adjacent to the multiplex immunohistochemistry slide were used for DNA extraction. As regards this clone: The target of this receptor is not known. No much larger clone exists at a distance of one base, and base qualities are not known.

General conclusions and limits of the study: The frequency of each amino acid clone correlated strongly with the number of distinct nucleotide rearrangements encoding that clone, suggesting convergent selection driven by common tumor antigens. Because only TCRbeta chains were sequenced, true antigen-specificity overlap among the convergent dominant clones remained unconfirmed, awaiting paired alpha-beta single-cell sequencing. Tumors had clonal expansion, with a mean productive clonality of about 0.13 compared with over 0.045 in healthy blood, yet clonality showed no correlation with survival.

In this chain, TRBV11-3 is recombined with TRBJ2-7; no D gene is confidently identified. Specimen: tumor tissue. The clonotype originates from a human donor with pancreatic ductal adenocarcinoma. CDR3 protein: CASSRGSGWSYEQYF. The bases are TGTGCCAGCAGCAGAGGTAGTGGCTGGTCCTACGAGCAGTACTTC.